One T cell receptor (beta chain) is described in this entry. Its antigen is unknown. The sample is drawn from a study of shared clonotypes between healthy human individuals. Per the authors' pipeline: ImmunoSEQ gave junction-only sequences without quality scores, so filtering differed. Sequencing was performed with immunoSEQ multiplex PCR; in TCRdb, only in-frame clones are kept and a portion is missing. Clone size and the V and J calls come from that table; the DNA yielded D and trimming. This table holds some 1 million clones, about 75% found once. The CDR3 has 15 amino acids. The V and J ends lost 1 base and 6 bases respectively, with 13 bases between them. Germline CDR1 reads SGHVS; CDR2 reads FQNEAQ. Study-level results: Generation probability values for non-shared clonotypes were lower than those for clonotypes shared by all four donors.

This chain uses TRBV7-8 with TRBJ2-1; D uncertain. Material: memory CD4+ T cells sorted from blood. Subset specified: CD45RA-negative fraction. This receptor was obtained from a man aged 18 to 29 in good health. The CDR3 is CASSLDVGSFNEQFF. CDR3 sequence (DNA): TGTGCCAGCAGCTTAGATGTGGGCTCTTTCAATGAGCAGTTCTTC.